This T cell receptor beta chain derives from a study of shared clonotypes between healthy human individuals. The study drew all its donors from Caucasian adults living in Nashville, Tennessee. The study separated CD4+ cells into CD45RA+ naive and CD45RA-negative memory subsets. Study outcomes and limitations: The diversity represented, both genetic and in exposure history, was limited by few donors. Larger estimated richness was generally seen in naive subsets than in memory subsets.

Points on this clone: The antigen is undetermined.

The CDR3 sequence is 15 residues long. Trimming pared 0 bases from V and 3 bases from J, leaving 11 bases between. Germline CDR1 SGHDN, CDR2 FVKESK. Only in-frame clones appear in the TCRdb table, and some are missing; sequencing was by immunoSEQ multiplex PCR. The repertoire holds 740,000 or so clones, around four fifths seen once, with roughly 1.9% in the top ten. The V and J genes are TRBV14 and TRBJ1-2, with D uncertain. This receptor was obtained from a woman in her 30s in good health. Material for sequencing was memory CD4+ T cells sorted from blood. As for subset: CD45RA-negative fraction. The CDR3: CASSQEGLHYYGYTF. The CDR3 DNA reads TGTGCCAGCAGCCAAGAGGGATTGCACTACTATGGCTACACCTTC.